This T cell receptor (beta chain) is drawn from a study of cytomegalovirus exposure and HLA in healthy donors. Overall study: The 110 million or so unique TCR beta sequences, from roughly 170 million T cells, were found by an earlier analysis. Study conclusions and caveats: The listing of roughly 160 TCR beta chains classed them as cytomegalovirus-associated. It was reported that TCR beta sequences correctly inferred the HLA-A and HLA-B alleles for most subjects.

Though nominally healthy at sampling, donors likely had unrecorded immune exposures. About this clone: Its antigen is as yet unknown.

The PCR employed 60 Vbeta primers together with 13 Jbeta primers. TCRdb's table, derived via immunoSEQ multiplex PCR, lists solely in-frame clones and lacks some. The table has around 100,000 clones, roughly 81% seen once; the top ten hold around 6%. Germline loops: CDR1 SGHTA, CDR2 FQGTGA. The J segment lost 0 bases and the V segment lost 5 bases, leaving 6 bases of the junction unmatched. The CDR3 spans 17 residues. The chain combines TRBV7-3 with TRBJ2-1; 11 bases are a match to TRBD2. The material sequenced was PBMCs. This sequence originates from a woman aged 18-29 years in good health and CMV-seropositive. The CDR3 nucleotides are TGTGCCAGCAGCCGCCCCCTAGCGGGGGGCTCCTACAATGAGCAGTTCTTC. Its translation: CASSRPLAGGSYNEQFF.